The 23 T cell receptor beta chains reported below all come from one sample, sequenced in a study of T cell changes during pregnancy in multiple sclerosis. Assay used: immunoSEQ multiplex PCR; TCRdb lists only in-frame clones, some missing. The sample consists of tens of thousands of clones, around 90% of them appearing once. Sequencing used CD4+ T cells from peripheral blood mononuclear cells, obtained in the first trimester of pregnancy. The source of these receptors is a female donor with multiple sclerosis, enrolled in a pregnancy study.

The sample holds one count of this clone. The chain carries TRBV12-5 and TRBJ2-2, with 11 bases that match TRBD2. J lost 2 bases, V lost 6 bases, and 11 bases had no gene match. The CDR3 loop spans 18 amino acids. The germline gives CDR1 LGHNT, CDR2 FRNRAP. This chain's CDR3 is CASGRLAGGIFNTGELFF. The CDR3 region has the DNA TGTGCTAGTGGCCGTCTAGCGGGGGGTATCTTTAACACCGGGGAGCTGTTTTTT.

This rearrangement joins TRBV5-1 to TRBJ2-6; 8 bases are a match to TRBD1. Losses at the gene ends were 7 bases for V and 0 bases for J; bases not matched to a gene: 3. CDR3 length: 15 amino acids. Germline V gene lookup returns CDR1 SGHRS and CDR2 YFSETQ. The CDR3 DNA follows: TGCGCCAGCGACAGGGGAAACTCTGGGGCCAACGTCCTGACTTTC. It encodes CASDRGNSGANVLTF. The full variable domain, its missing parts supplied by reference TRBV5-1 and TRBJ2-6, is KAGVTQTPRYLIKTRGQQVTLSCSPISGHRSVSWYQQTPGQGLQFLFEYFSETQRNKGNFPGRFSGRQFSNSRSEMNVSTLELGDSALYLCASDRGNSGANVLTFGAGSRLTVL.

The chain recombines TRBV5-8 with TRBJ2-7; maybe TRBD1 (5 bases). Trimming shortened V by 2 bases and J by 2 bases, and 8 bases separated the two germline ends. Germline values: CDR1 SGHTS, CDR2 YDEGEE. This CDR3 spans 13 amino acids. The CDR3 region has the DNA TGTGCCAGCAGCTTACAGGACCCCTACGAGCAGTACTTC. Translated: CASSLQDPYEQYF.

This clone appeared a single time. The chain couples TRBV28 to TRBJ2-7, with TRBD1 matching 11 bases. CDR1 is MDHEN, CDR2 SYDVKM, per germline. This CDR3 region has 16 residues. J lost 4 bases, V lost 2 bases, and 7 bases had no gene match. CDR3 DNA: TGTGCCAGCAGTTTAATAGGGGACAGGGGGTGGTACGAGCAGTACTTC. This sequence encodes CASSLIGDRGWYEQYF.

The gene calls are TRBV6-5 and TRBJ1-2; a weak D match, TRBD1 (6 bases). Germline V lookup: CDR1 MNHEY, CDR2 SVGAGI. V dropped 2 bases and J dropped 8 bases, with 12 bases sitting between them. The CDR3 runs to 13 residues. The CDR3 DNA reads TGTGCCAGCAGTTACGGTGACAGGTCCGGCTACACCTTC. Amino acids: CASSYGDRSGYTF.

This chain joins TRBV7-2 and TRBJ2-3; D gene uncertain. The CDR3 loop spans 14 amino acids. The V end was cut by 2 bases, the J end by 3 bases, with 9 bases between. CDR1 SGHTA and CDR2 FQGNSA come from the germline V gene. In DNA form, the CDR3 reads TGTGCCAGCAGCTTACAATTCGGGACAGATACGCAGTATTTT. This sequence encodes CASSLQFGTDTQYF.

This chain links TRBV4-1 with TRBJ1-2; 9 bases are shared with TRBD1. The CDR3 totals 18 residues. Germline trimming cut 0 bases from V and 2 bases from J; bases unmatched to any gene: 10. Germline V gene lookup returns CDR1 MGHRA and CDR2 YSYEKL. CDR3 region: CASSQDKDRGDLNYGYTF. The CDR3 nucleotides read TGCGCCAGCAGCCAAGATAAGGACAGGGGCGACTTGAACTATGGCTACACCTTC.

The chain has TRBV5-8 and TRBJ2-1; 12 nucleotides align to TRBD2. The CDR3 extends over 16 amino acids. The J segment lost 8 bases and the V segment lost 5 bases, leaving 11 bases of the junction unmatched. Germline V CDR1 and CDR2: SGHTS, YDEGEE. Here the CDR3 reads CASRPRLAGVFDEQFF. As DNA, the CDR3 is TGTGCCAGCAGGCCCCGACTAGCGGGAGTTTTCGATGAGCAGTTCTTC.

The rearrangement uses TRBV2 and TRBJ2-7; no firm D call. The CDR3 has 13 residues. The germline gives CDR1 SNHLY, CDR2 FYNNEI. V was cut by 7 bases and J by 6 bases, with 16 bases left in between. CDR3 sequence (DNA): TGTGCCAGCACCGAAAGTCCCACTACCGAGCAGTACTTC. It translates to CASTESPTTEQYF.

This clone was seen just once. J is TRBJ1-1 and V is TRBV30; a possible D gene is TRBD1 (6 bases). Trimming took off 0 bases at V and 2 bases at J, with 13 bases between the two ends. This CDR3 has 15 amino acids. The germline V gene has CDR1 GTSNPN and CDR2 SVGIG (reference sequence). Written as DNA, the CDR3 is TGTGCCTGGAGTGTACCCCGGACAGTTAACACTGAAGCTTTCTTT. Translated, it gives CAWSVPRTVNTEAFF.

The gene calls are TRBV11-3 and TRBJ1-2, with TRBD1 matching over 7 bases. The CDR3 runs to 15 residues. After removal of 5 bases from V and 3 bases from J, the junction contained 9 bases not matched to a gene. CDR1 and CDR2 (germline): SGHNT, YENEEA. Here the CDR3 DNA reads TGTGCCAGCAGCCCATCGACAGGGTCTTACTATGGCTACACCTTC. It encodes CASSPSTGSYYGYTF.

The chain is built from TRBV11-1 and TRBJ1-1, with a possible D match to TRBD1 (5 bases). The CDR3 totals 15 residues. Germline assignment: CDR1 SGHAT and CDR2 FQDESV (reference sequence). V dropped 2 bases and J dropped 3 bases, with 13 bases sitting between them. The CDR3 is CASSLFLGRDTEAFF. CDR3 in DNA: TGTGCCAGCAGCTTATTTCTGGGCAGGGACACTGAAGCTTTCTTT.

The CDR3 DNA reads TGTGCCATCAGTGACGCGGGACTAGCGGGGGCGGAGACCCAGTACTTC. Translating it yields CAISDAGLAGAETQYF. The chain recombines TRBV10-3 with TRBJ2-5; 14 nucleotides match TRBD2. Looked up from germline, CDR1 is ENHRY and CDR2 is SYGVKD. The CDR3 is 16 residues long. Trimming removed 3 bases from V and 5 bases from J; junction bases left unmatched: 5.

This chain joins TRBV12-1 and TRBJ2-5; the DNA was not used to check the table's D call, TRBD1. TRBV12-1 is assigned pseudogene status. This CDR3 is built from 19 residues. In nucleotides, the CDR3 is TGTGCCAGCAGCCTTACCTTAAGGGTTCCAGGGATGCCGGAAGAGACCCAGTACTTC. Translation: CASSLTLRVPGMPEETQYF.

The chain combines TRBV4-2 with TRBJ2-1; tentative D call: TRBD1 (5 bases). The CDR3 is 15 residues long. Trimming left V 1 base short and J 3 bases short, with 10 bases between. The germline V gene has CDR1 LGHNA and CDR2 YNFKEQ. The CDR3: CASSQGAGIYNEQFF. The CDR3, as DNA: TGTGCCAGCAGCCAAGGGGCAGGGATCTACAATGAGCAGTTCTTC.

The rearrangement joins TRBV2 to TRBJ2-1; D possibly corresponds to TRBD1 (6 bases). Germline values: CDR1 SNHLY, CDR2 FYNNEI. The CDR3 has 15 residues. Trimming left V 8 bases short and J 0 bases short, with 14 bases between. The CDR3 loop is CASDRGQSSYNEQFF. Here the CDR3 DNA reads TGTGCCAGCGATCGGGGACAAAGCTCCTACAATGAGCAGTTCTTC.

The V and J genes are TRBV7-3 and TRBJ1-1; tentatively, D is TRBD1 (5 bases). Trimming shortened V by 8 bases and J by 4 bases, and 14 bases separated the two germline ends. The CDR3 is made up of 13 amino acids. Germline-derived CDR1 and CDR2 are SGHTA and FQGTGA. The CDR3 DNA sequence: TGTGCCAGCTCGCGTGAAAGGGGCACTGAAGCTTTCTTT. It is translated as CASSRERGTEAFF.

The chain recombines TRBV27 with TRBJ2-3; 9 bases fit TRBD2. The junction had 7 bases not matched to a gene; V was cut back by 3 bases and J by 0 bases. From germline, CDR1 is MNHEY and CDR2 SMNVEV (reference sequence). The CDR3 spans 17 residues. The DNA of the CDR3 is TGTGCCAGCAGTTTCCTCGCGGGAGGGCCCAGCACAGATACGCAGTATTTT. Translation gives CASSFLAGGPSTDTQYF.

The J gene is TRBJ2-2, the V gene TRBV5-1, with 10 nucleotides matching TRBD2. CDR3 size: 19 residues. The J segment lost 5 bases and the V segment lost 4 bases, leaving 17 bases of the junction unmatched. Germline CDR1 reads SGHRS; CDR2 reads YFSETQ. The CDR3 reads CASSQMGGVQTSGTGELFF. DNA for the CDR3: TGCGCCAGCAGCCAAATGGGGGGCGTCCAGACTAGCGGGACCGGGGAGCTGTTTTTT.

CDR3 loop: CASSLGGGNEKLFF. CDR3 DNA sequence: TGTGCCAGCAGCTTGGGGGGGGGCAATGAAAAACTGTTTTTT. The chain employs TRBV7-9 and TRBJ1-4, with a tentative D call TRBD1 (6 bases). The CDR3 sequence is 14 residues long. Germline-derived CDR1 and CDR2 are SEHNR and FQNEAQ (reference sequence). Trimming took off 3 bases at V and 5 bases at J, with 10 bases between the two ends.

This rearrangement joins TRBV4-2 to TRBJ2-7, with 10 bases that match TRBD1. The germline CDR1 and CDR2 sequences are LGHNA and YNFKEQ. This CDR3 is built from 16 residues. V was clipped by 0 bases and J by 2 bases; unmatched bases: 4. Here the CDR3 reads CASSQDPGQGAYEQYF. The CDR3 nucleotides are TGTGCCAGCAGCCAAGATCCCGGACAGGGGGCCTACGAGCAGTACTTC.

Concerning this clone itself: Compared with germline, one end of the junction differs, possibly owing to a read error. The rearrangement uses TRBV18 and TRBJ2-3; D possibly corresponds to TRBD1 (5 bases). CDR3 length: 11 amino acids. Germline CDR1 reads KGHSH; CDR2 reads LQKENI. For the CDR3, the DNA is TGCTCCGTCAGGGGCACAGATACGCAGTATTTT. This translates into CSVRGTDTQYF.

The genes are TRBV5-1 and TRBJ2-7, with D possibly matching TRBD1 (6 bases). V was trimmed by 0 bases and J by 2 bases, leaving 12 bases between them. The germline gives CDR1 SGHRS, CDR2 YFSETQ. CDR3 size: 15 residues. CDR3 DNA: TGCGCCAGCAGCTTGGGTCAGGGGACACCCTACGAGCAGTACTTC. As protein: CASSLGQGTPYEQYF.